The 5 T cell receptor beta chains below were found in one sample sequenced in a study of spatial heterogeneity in lung cancer. MiXCR, applied by TCRdb to the 5' RACE reads, yields one record per CDR3 protein. The sample holds around 10,000 distinct CDR3 sequences; roughly 3.7% are singletons and the top ten take approximately 8%. Time point of the sample: sample taken at primary tumor resection. The study sequenced unsorted whole RNA from tumor, nontumor lung or frozen PBMC. The sample here was normal lung tissue next to the tumor, taken at surgery. Receptors were obtained from a male donor with early-stage non-small cell lung cancer.

This clonotype was counted only a few times. This chain links TRBV6-6 with TRBJ1-4; TRBD1 aligns across 8 bases. CDR3 size: 16 residues. The V segment lost 5 bases and the J segment 4 bases; nucleotides outside the gene matches: 9. CDR1 is MNHNY and CDR2 is SVGAGI in the germline V gene (reference sequence). The CDR3: CASSLTGAGSNEKLFF. As DNA, the CDR3 is TGTGCCAGCAGTCTGACAGGGGCAGGGAGTAATGAAAAACTGTTTTTT.

This chain links TRBV7-2 with TRBJ2-3; D gene uncertain. Trimming pared 5 bases from V and 0 bases from J, leaving 9 bases between. Germline CDR1 and CDR2: SGHTA and FQGNSA. The CDR3 runs to 14 residues. The CDR3 here is CASSPTTSTDTQYF. The DNA for the CDR3 is TGTGCCAGCAGCCCAACTACCAGCACAGATACGCAGTATTTT. The full variable domain, with the rest looked up from reference TRBV7-2 and TRBJ2-3, is GAGVSQSPSNKVTEKGKDVELRCDPISGHTALYWYRQSLGQGLEFLIYFQGNSAPDKSGLPSDRFSAERTGGSVSTLTIQRTQQEDSAVYLCASSPTTSTDTQYFGPGTRLTVL.

This clonotype was detected many times. V usage is TRBV10-3 and J usage is TRBJ2-1; 7 bases align to TRBD1. This CDR3 comprises 12 residues. The V and J ends lost 4 bases and 8 bases, in that order; junction bases with no gene match: 2. Germline V gives CDR1 ENHRY, CDR2 SYGVKD. CDR3 sequence: CAISGQGYEQFF. CDR3 nucleotide sequence: TGTGCCATCAGTGGACAGGGTTATGAGCAGTTCTTC.

This clonotype showed up many times. The chain combines TRBV6-4 with TRBJ1-5; TRBD1 matches at 10 bases. V dropped 4 bases and J dropped 1; count of bases not matched to a gene: 4. Germline CDR1 and CDR2: MRHNA and SNTAGT. This CDR3 spans 16 amino acids. CDR3 DNA sequence: TGTGCCAGCAGTGTAAGGGGACAGGGGAGCAATCAGCCCCAGCATTTT. This codes for CASSVRGQGSNQPQHF.

This clonotype came up many times. The chain combines TRBV9 with TRBJ2-5, with 9 bases fitting TRBD2. V was clipped by 2 bases and J by 2 bases; unmatched bases: 4. Germline V gene sequence: CDR1 SGDLS, CDR2 YYNGEE. The CDR3 extends over 15 amino acids. CDR3 bases: TGTGCCAGCAGCGTCGGGACTAGCCGGCAAGAGACCCAGTACTTC. The encoded protein is CASSVGTSRQETQYF.